This T cell receptor (beta chain) was identified during a study of regulatory T cells in long-lasting Graves disease. Overall study: It was over 5 years of antithyroid drugs, with positive TSH receptor antibodies, that meant persistent Graves' disease.

Relying on iRepertoire HTBI primers and Arm-PCR of CDR3 regions, the team built TCR beta libraries. MiXCR was run by TCRdb on the multiplex PCR reads, yielding one entry per CDR3 protein. Among 360,000 or so distinct CDR3 sequences listed, 23% were seen once. J gave up 2 bases and V 2 bases, and 22 bases lay outside the gene matches. The CDR3 is 22 residues long. This clonotype has only a few counts. The time point was: persistent/refractory GD, antithyroid drugs over 5 years with positive TRAb. Construction of the TCR library relied on RNA isolated from PBMCs. American Thyroid Association guidelines defined how Graves' disease was diagnosed. EDTA tubes were used for drawing nine milliliters of peripheral blood.

The input for sequencing was peripheral blood mononuclear cells (PBMCs), taken when the disease was refractory, from a patient treated with antithyroid drugs. The TCR was taken from a woman in her thirties or forties with Graves disease. The chain joins TRBV12-3 or TRBV12-4 to TRBJ2-5, with TRBD2 matching over 11 bases. The CDR3 DNA sequence: TGTGCCAGCAGTTTAACCCTCATTGTAGGATTCGCTAGCGGGAGGACACAAGAGACCCAGTACTTC. Its protein is CASSLTLIVGFASGRTQETQYF.